What follows are 25 T cell receptor beta chains derived from one specimen sequenced in a study of shared clonotypes between healthy human individuals. Sequenced by immunoSEQ multiplex PCR; TCRdb stores in-frame clones only, minus some. The sample shows about 690,000 clones, roughly 91% of them seen only once. Sequenced material: memory CD8+ T cells from PBMCs. Subset here: CD45RO+ cells pooled with CCR7-negative TemRA cells. The receptors originated from a man aged 18-30 years in good health. Some clones in this sample may be carry-over from other donors' samples.

Points on this clone: Distinct nucleotide sequences in the sample also encode this CDR3. V gene TRBV9 combines with J gene TRBJ2-3; D might be TRBD1 (5 bases). Trimming stripped 0 bases from V and 2 bases from J, with 7 bases between. The CDR3 extends over 14 amino acids. CDR1 is SGDLS and CDR2 is YYNGEE in the germline V gene. CDR3 region: CASSVVGATDTQYF. In DNA, the CDR3 is TGTGCCAGCAGCGTAGTAGGGGCCACAGATACGCAGTATTTT. Complete variable domain (other parts from reference TRBV9 and TRBJ2-3): DSGVTQTPKHLITATGQRVTLRCSPRSGDLSVYWYQQSLDQGLQFLIQYYNGEERAKGNILERFSAQQFPDLHSELNLSSLELGDSALYFCASSVVGATDTQYFGPGTRLTVL.

The chain has TRBV15 and TRBJ2-5; a weak D match, TRBD2 (5 bases). Germline CDR1 and CDR2: LNHNV and YYDKDF (reference sequence). Trimming left V 5 bases short and J 5 bases short, with 24 bases between. This CDR3 contains 17 residues. CDR3 in amino acids: CATSGPAVFSLAETQYF. Here the CDR3 DNA reads TGTGCCACCAGCGGACCCGCCGTCTTTAGCCTAGCCGAGACCCAGTACTTC.

The rearrangement joins TRBV19 to TRBJ1-1; 7 nucleotides line up with TRBD1. The CDR3 has 13 residues. Germline CDR1 and CDR2: LNHDA and SQIVND (reference sequence). V trimming: 3 bases; J trimming: 7 bases; junction bases outside the gene matches: 5. CDR3 sequence reads: CASSIVTGFEAFF. CDR3 bases: TGTGCCAGTAGTATCGTGACAGGGTTTGAAGCTTTCTTT.

A note on this clone: The sample contains more than one DNA sequence encoding this CDR3. This rearrangement joins TRBV9 to TRBJ2-3, with no clear D. The length of the CDR3 is 11 residues. CDR1 and CDR2 (germline): SGDLS, YYNGEE. V lost 3 bases to trimming and J lost 4 bases, with 3 bases between them. The CDR3 region has the DNA TGTGCCAGCAGCGCTTCAGATACGCAGTATTTT. Translating gives CASSASDTQYF.

This clone was seen only once. The gene calls are TRBV19 and TRBJ2-7; D is perhaps TRBD1 (6 bases). In germline, CDR1 is LNHDA, CDR2 SQIVND (reference sequence). This CDR3 region has 12 residues. Trimming pared 7 bases from V and 3 bases from J, leaving 10 bases between. CDR3 sequence (DNA): TGTGCCAGTACGGACAGAAACTACGAGCAGTACTTC. Translated, it gives CASTDRNYEQYF. The full variable domain, with the rest looked up from reference TRBV19 and TRBJ2-7, is DGGITQSPKYLFRKEGQNVTLSCEQNLNHDAMYWYRQDPGQGLRLIYYSQIVNDFQKGDIAEGYSVSREKKESFPLTVTSAQKNPTAFYLCASTDRNYEQYFGPGTRLTVT.

Written as DNA, the CDR3 is TGTGCCAGCAGCCCCCGACTAGGATCCTACAATGAGCAGTTCTTC. Its protein product is CASSPRLGSYNEQFF. The chain links TRBV4-2 to TRBJ2-1; the D gene is possibly TRBD2 (6 bases). Looked up from germline, CDR1 is LGHNA and CDR2 is YNFKEQ. The CDR3 spans 15 residues. Deletions cut 4 bases from V and 1 base from J, with 11 bases between.

The chain joins TRBV4-1 to TRBJ1-5; unclear D gene. This CDR3 comprises 14 residues. Trimming removed 4 bases at V and 3 bases at J, with 10 bases between. Germline CDR1 is MGHRA and CDR2 is YSYEKL. The CDR3 region is CASSPVGYNQPQHF. The CDR3 DNA reads as TGCGCCAGCAGCCCTGTGGGGTACAATCAGCCCCAGCATTTT.

The chain uses TRBV27 and TRBJ2-7; no clear D gene. The V end was cut by 5 bases, the J end by 3 bases, with 11 bases between. This CDR3 region has 13 residues. Germline CDR1 MNHEY, CDR2 SMNVEV (reference sequence). In DNA, the CDR3 is TGTGCCAGCAGTCTATATGGCCTCTACGAGCAGTACTTC. Residues: CASSLYGLYEQYF.

The table lists this clone with a count of one. The V call is TRBV9, the J call TRBJ2-5; 7 positions match TRBD2. J lost 9 bases, V lost 3 bases, and 17 bases had no gene match. Germline lookup yields CDR1 SGDLS and CDR2 YYNGEE. The CDR3 is 16 amino acids. CDR3 sequence reads: CASSASGGAGYMAQYF. The CDR3 DNA sequence: TGTGCCAGCAGCGCTTCTGGGGGAGCGGGGTATATGGCCCAGTACTTC. Looking up the rest from reference TRBV9 and TRBJ2-5 gives the full variable domain: DSGVTQTPKHLITATGQRVTLRCSPRSGDLSVYWYQQSLDQGLQFLIQYYNGEERAKGNILERFSAQQFPDLHSELNLSSLELGDSALYFCASSASGGAGYMAQYFGPGTRLLVL.

The chain recombines TRBV10-2 with TRBJ1-1; TRBD1 matches at 7 bases. The CDR3 has 14 amino acids. Looked up from germline, CDR1 is WSHSY and CDR2 is SAAADI. J was trimmed by 0 bases and V by 7 bases; bases with no gene match: 5. The CDR3 loop reads CASTRTGLNTEAFF. The CDR3 DNA reads as TGCGCCAGCACCAGGACAGGACTGAACACTGAAGCTTTCTTT.

The rearrangement joins TRBV27 to TRBJ2-1; no clear D. Trimming pared 4 bases from V and 5 bases from J, leaving 9 bases between. Germline V gives CDR1 MNHEY, CDR2 SMNVEV (reference sequence). The CDR3 length is 13 residues. The CDR3 nucleotides are TGTGCCAGCAGTTCCCCCGGAGACAATGAGCAGTTCTTC. This encodes CASSSPGDNEQFF.

In its sample, this clone was seen once. The chain is built from TRBV7-9 and TRBJ2-2; tentatively, D is TRBD2 (6 bases). The length of the CDR3 is 13 residues. CDR1 is SEHNR and CDR2 is FQNEAQ in the germline V gene (reference sequence). V was cut by 6 bases and J by 4 bases, with 9 bases left in between. In DNA form, the CDR3 reads TGTGCCAGCAGGGGACTGAGCACCGGGGAGCTGTTTTTT. Amino acid sequence: CASRGLSTGELFF.

V and J are TRBV7-9 and TRBJ2-1; 7 bases map to TRBD2. With V trimmed by 2 bases and J by 0 bases, 10 bases remained unmatched. The CDR3 sequence is 18 residues long. Germline loops: CDR1 SEHNR, CDR2 FQNEAQ (reference sequence). The CDR3 sequence is CASSLTGWRESSYNEQFF. In DNA, the CDR3 is TGTGCCAGCAGCTTAACCGGGTGGCGGGAGAGCTCCTACAATGAGCAGTTCTTC. Full variable domain (missing parts from reference TRBV7-9 and TRBJ2-1): DTGVSQNPRHKITKRGQNVTFRCDPISEHNRLYWYRQTLGQGPEFLTYFQNEAQLEKSRLLSDRFSAERPKGSFSTLEIQRTEQGDSAMYLCASSLTGWRESSYNEQFFGPGTRLTVL.

The gene calls are TRBV27 and TRBJ2-7, with 7 bases that match TRBD1. CDR3 length: 14 residues. Germline lookup yields CDR1 MNHEY and CDR2 SMNVEV (reference sequence). V dropped 8 bases and J dropped 4; count of bases not matched to a gene: 11. The CDR3 region is CASFSGTDPYEQYF. The CDR3 DNA follows: TGTGCCAGCTTCTCCGGGACAGACCCATACGAGCAGTACTTC.

The genes are TRBV6-1 and TRBJ2-3; 7 bases are shared with TRBD1. CDR1 and CDR2 from the germline V gene are MNHNS and SASEGT. Trimming cost V 7 bases and J 0 bases; bases outside gene matches: 7. The CDR3 has 15 amino acids. DNA for the CDR3: TGTGCCAGCATTACCGGGACAGCTAGCACAGATACGCAGTATTTT. Translation: CASITGTASTDTQYF.

This sequence joins TRBV2 and TRBJ1-2; D is unclear. Germline assignment: CDR1 SNHLY and CDR2 FYNNEI. Trimming took 8 bases from V and 5 from J, leaving 12 bases between them. CDR3 length: 12 amino acids. The CDR3 loop reads CASDTGLYGYTF. For the CDR3, the DNA is TGTGCCAGCGACACCGGGCTGTATGGCTACACCTTC.

The gene calls are TRBV6-1 and TRBJ1-4, with a tentative D call TRBD1 (6 bases). CDR3 size: 15 residues. V was shortened by 6 bases and J by 2 bases, with 13 bases between the two germline ends. Germline CDR1 MNHNS, CDR2 SASEGT. DNA of the CDR3: TGTGCCAGCAGGGCCTTGGGGGCGACTAATGAAAAACTGTTTTTT. Encoded protein: CASRALGATNEKLFF.

The rearrangement uses TRBV6-5 and TRBJ1-6; 9 bases agree with TRBD1. J lost 10 bases, V lost 6 bases, and 10 bases had no gene match. Germline CDR1 is MNHEY and CDR2 is SVGAGI. The CDR3 sequence is 15 residues long. CDR3 sequence reads: CASSPRQGVGSPLHF. CDR3 bases: TGTGCCAGCAGCCCCAGACAGGGGGTCGGATCACCCCTCCACTTT.

This rearrangement joins TRBV9 to TRBJ2-1; 14 positions agree with TRBD2. From germline, CDR1 is SGDLS and CDR2 YYNGEE. CDR3 length equals 16 residues. J lost 10 bases, V lost 0 bases, and 6 bases had no gene match. This CDR3 is CASSVAGGLAGDEQFF. In nucleotides, the CDR3 is TGTGCCAGCAGCGTAGCCGGGGGACTAGCGGGAGACGAGCAGTTCTTC.

V usage is TRBV7-9 and J usage is TRBJ1-1; no reliable D call. Germline V lookup: CDR1 SEHNR, CDR2 FQNEAQ (reference sequence). This CDR3 is built from 12 residues. Trimming removed 9 bases at V and 0 bases at J, with 8 bases between. CDR3 in DNA: TGTGCCAGTAACACCGTGAACACTGAAGCTTTCTTT. Protein product: CASNTVNTEAFF. The complete variable domain, with remaining parts taken from reference TRBV7-9 and TRBJ1-1, reads DTGVSQNPRHKITKRGQNVTFRCDPISEHNRLYWYRQTLGQGPEFLTYFQNEAQLEKSRLLSDRFSAERPKGSFSTLEIQRTEQGDSAMYLCASNTVNTEAFFGQGTRLTVV.

The V call is TRBV7-9, the J call TRBJ2-2; D assignment may be TRBD1 or TRBD2 (5 bases each). The CDR3 is 15 residues long. Trimming left V 0 bases short and J 6 bases short, with 11 bases between. Germline values: CDR1 SEHNR, CDR2 FQNEAQ (reference sequence). DNA for the CDR3: TGTGCCAGCAGCTTAGCGGGGACGGAATCCGGGGAGCTGTTTTTT. The encoded protein is CASSLAGTESGELFF.

This rearrangement joins TRBV2 to TRBJ1-1; maybe TRBD1 (5 bases). Germline loops: CDR1 SNHLY, CDR2 FYNNEI. The CDR3 sequence is 14 residues long. Trimming shortened V by 6 bases and J by 1 base, and 12 bases separated the two germline ends. CDR3 residues: CASSFSGWNTEAFF. The DNA of the CDR3 is TGTGCCAGCAGCTTTTCAGGGTGGAACACTGAAGCTTTCTTT.

The chain couples TRBV30 to TRBJ2-1; tentatively, D is TRBD2 (5 bases). Trimming took off 0 bases at V and 8 bases at J, with 11 bases between the two ends. The CDR3 runs to 13 residues. CDR1 is GTSNPN, CDR2 SVGIG, per germline (reference sequence). The CDR3 is CAWSVLRGYEQFF. The CDR3 coding sequence is TGTGCCTGGAGTGTACTACGGGGTTATGAGCAGTTCTTC.

V gene TRBV19 combines with J gene TRBJ2-1; D is perhaps TRBD2 (7 bases). Germline assignment: CDR1 LNHDA and CDR2 SQIVND (reference sequence). The CDR3 runs 15 residues. Trimming stripped 4 bases from V and 7 bases from J, with 17 bases between. The CDR3 bases are TGTGCCAGTAGTACTACTGGGGGGGCATGGAATGAGCAGTTCTTC. Its translation: CASSTTGGAWNEQFF. The full variable domain, in which reference TRBV19 and TRBJ2-1 provide the parts outside the CDR3, is DGGITQSPKYLFRKEGQNVTLSCEQNLNHDAMYWYRQDPGQGLRLIYYSQIVNDFQKGDIAEGYSVSREKKESFPLTVTSAQKNPTAFYLCASSTTGGAWNEQFFGPGTRLTVL.

V gene TRBV27 combines with J gene TRBJ2-1; 12 bases align to TRBD2. CDR3 length: 16 amino acids. CDR1 and CDR2 from the germline V gene are MNHEY and SMNVEV (reference sequence). The V gene end was trimmed by 5 bases and the J gene end by 10 bases; junction bases not matched to a gene: 12. The chain's CDR3 is CASSPRTSGVREEQFF. As DNA, the CDR3 is TGTGCCAGCAGTCCCCGGACTAGCGGGGTACGCGAGGAGCAGTTCTTC.